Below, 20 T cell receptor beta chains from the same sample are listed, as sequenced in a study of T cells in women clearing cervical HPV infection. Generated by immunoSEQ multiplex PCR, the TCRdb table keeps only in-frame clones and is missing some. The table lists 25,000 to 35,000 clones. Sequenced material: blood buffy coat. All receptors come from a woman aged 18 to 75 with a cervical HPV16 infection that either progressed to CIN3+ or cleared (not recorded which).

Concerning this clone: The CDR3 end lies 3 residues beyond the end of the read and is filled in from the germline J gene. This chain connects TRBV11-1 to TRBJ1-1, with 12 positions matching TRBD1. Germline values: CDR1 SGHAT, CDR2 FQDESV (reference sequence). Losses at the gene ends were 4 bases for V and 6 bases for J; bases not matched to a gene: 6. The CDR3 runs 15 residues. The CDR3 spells CASSWGTGGFAEAFF. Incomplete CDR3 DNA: TGTGCCAGCAGCTGGGGGACAGGGGGCTTCGCTGAA.

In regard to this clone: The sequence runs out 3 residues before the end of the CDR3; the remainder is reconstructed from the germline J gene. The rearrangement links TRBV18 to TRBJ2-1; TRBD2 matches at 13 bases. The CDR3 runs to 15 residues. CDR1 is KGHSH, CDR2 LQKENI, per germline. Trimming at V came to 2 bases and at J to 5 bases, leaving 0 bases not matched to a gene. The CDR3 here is CASSPGTSGDNEQFF. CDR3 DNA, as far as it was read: TGTGCCAGCTCACCAGGGACTAGCGGGGACAATGAG.

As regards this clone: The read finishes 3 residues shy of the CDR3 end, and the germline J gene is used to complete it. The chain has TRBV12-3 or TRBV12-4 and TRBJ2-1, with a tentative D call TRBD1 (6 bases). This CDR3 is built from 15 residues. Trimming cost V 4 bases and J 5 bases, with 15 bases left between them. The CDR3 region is CASSSTLQGNNEQFF. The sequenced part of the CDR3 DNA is TGTGCCAGCAGTTCAACCCTACAGGGAAACAATGAG.

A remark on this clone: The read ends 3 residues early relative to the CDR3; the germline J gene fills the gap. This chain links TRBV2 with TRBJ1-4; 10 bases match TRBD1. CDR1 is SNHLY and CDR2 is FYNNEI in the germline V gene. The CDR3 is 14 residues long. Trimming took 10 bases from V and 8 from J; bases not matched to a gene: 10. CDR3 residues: CATKFGTGEEKLFF. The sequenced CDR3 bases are TGTGCCACCAAGTTCGGGACAGGGGAAGAAAAA.

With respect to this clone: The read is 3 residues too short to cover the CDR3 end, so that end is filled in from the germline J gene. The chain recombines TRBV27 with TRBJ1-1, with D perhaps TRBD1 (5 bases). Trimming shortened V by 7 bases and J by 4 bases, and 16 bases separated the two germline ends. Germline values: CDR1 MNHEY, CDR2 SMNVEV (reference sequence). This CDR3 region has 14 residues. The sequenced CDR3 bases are TGTGCCAGCAACCCTGGGCCGGGGGGCACTGAA. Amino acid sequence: CASNPGPGGTE. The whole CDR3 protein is CASNPGPGGTEAFF.

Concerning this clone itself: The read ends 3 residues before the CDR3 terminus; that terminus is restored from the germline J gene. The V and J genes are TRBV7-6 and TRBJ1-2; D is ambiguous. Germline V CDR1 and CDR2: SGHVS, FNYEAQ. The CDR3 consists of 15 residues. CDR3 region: CASSFLDSRADTYTF. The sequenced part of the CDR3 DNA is TGTGCCAGCAGCTTTTTGGACTCCCGGGCAGATACC.

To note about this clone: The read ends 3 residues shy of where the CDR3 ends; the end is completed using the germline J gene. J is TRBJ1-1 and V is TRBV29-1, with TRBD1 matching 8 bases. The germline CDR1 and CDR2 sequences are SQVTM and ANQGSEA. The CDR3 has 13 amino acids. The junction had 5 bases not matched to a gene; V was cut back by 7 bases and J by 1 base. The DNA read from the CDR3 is TGCAGCGGCCAGGGACAGGCGAACACTGAA. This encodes CSGQGQANTE. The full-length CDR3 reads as CSGQGQANTEAFF.

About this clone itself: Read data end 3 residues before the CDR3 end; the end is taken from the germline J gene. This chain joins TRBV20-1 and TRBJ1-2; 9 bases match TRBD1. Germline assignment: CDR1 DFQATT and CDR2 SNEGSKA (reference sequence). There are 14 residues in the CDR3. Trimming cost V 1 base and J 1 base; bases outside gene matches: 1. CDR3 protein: CSARGGQGNYGYTF. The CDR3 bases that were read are TGCAGTGCTAGAGGGGGACAGGGTAACTATGGC.

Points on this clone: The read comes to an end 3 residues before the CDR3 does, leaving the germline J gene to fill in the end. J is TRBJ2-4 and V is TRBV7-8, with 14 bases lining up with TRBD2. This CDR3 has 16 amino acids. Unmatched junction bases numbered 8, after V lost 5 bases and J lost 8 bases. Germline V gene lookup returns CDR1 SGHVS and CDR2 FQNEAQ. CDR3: CASSRLGTSGSDIQYF. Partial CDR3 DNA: TGTGCCAGCAGCCGTTTAGGGACTAGCGGGAGTGACATT.

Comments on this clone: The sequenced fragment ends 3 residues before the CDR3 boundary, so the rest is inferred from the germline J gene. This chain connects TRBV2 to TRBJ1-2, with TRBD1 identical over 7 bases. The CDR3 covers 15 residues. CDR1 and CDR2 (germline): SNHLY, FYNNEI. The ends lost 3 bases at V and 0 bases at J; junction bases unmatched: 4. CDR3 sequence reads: CASSESGGSNYGYTF. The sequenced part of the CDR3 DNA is TGTGCCAGCAGTGAGTCAGGGGGATCTAACTATGGC. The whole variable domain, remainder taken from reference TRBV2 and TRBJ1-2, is EPEVTQTPSHQVTQMGQEVILRCVPISNHLYFYWYRQILGQKVEFLVSFYNNEISEKSEIFDDQFSVERPDGSNFTLKIRSTKLEDSAMYFCASSESGGSNYGYTFGSGTRLTVV.

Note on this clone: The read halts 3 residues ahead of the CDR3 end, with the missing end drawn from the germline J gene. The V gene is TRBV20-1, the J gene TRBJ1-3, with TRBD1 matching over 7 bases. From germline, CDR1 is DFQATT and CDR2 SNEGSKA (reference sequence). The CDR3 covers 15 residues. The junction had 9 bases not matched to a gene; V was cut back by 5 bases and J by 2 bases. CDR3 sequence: CSAPNPTGAGNTIYF. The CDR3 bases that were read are TGCAGTGCTCCAAACCCCACAGGGGCTGGAAACACC.

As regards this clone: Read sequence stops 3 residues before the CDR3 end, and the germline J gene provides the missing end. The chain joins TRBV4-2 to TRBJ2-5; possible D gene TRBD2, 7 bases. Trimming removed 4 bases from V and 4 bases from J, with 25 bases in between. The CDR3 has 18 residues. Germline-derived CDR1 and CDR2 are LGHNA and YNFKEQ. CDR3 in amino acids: CASSPWTGGGGKGETQYF. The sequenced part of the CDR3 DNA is TGTGCCAGCAGCCCATGGACGGGGGGCGGAGGTAAAGGAGAGACC.

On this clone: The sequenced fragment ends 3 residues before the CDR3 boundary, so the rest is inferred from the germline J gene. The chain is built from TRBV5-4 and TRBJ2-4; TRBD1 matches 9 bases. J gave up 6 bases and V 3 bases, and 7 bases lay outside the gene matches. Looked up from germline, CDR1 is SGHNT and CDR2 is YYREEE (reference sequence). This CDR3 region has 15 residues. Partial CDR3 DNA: TGTGCCAGCAGCTACAGGGGGCCGGCGGGAAACATT. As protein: CASSYRGPAGNI. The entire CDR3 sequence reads CASSYRGPAGNIQYF. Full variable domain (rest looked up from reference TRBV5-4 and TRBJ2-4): ETGVTQSPTHLIKTRGQQVTLRCSSQSGHNTVSWYQQALGQGPQFIFQYYREEENGRGNFPPRFSGLQFPNYSSELNVNALELDDSALYLCASSYRGPAGNIQYFGAGTRLSVL.

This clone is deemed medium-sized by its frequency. Here the CDR3 reads CASSDLTQNQPQHF. The CDR3 bases that were read are TGTGCCAGCAGTGATTTGACACAAAATCAGCCC. The chain couples TRBV6-1 to TRBJ1-5; D remains unclear. The read finishes 3 residues shy of the CDR3 end, and the germline J gene is used to complete it. The CDR3 totals 14 residues. Germline V gene sequence: CDR1 MNHNS, CDR2 SASEGT. Trimming took off 3 bases at V and 4 bases at J, with 10 bases between the two ends.

The part of the CDR3 DNA that was read is TGTGCCAGCAGCATGGGCCAGACCGTGGATACG. Amino acid sequence: CASSMGQTVDT. The full CDR3 is CASSMGQTVDTQYF. V and J are TRBV11-2 and TRBJ2-3; D is ambiguous. The read terminates 3 residues before the CDR3 end, so the remaining end is supplied by the germline J gene. Between the trimmed V and J ends, which lost 5 bases and 6 bases, there was a span of 15 bases. The germline V gene has CDR1 SGHAT and CDR2 FQNNGV. This CDR3 is built from 14 residues.

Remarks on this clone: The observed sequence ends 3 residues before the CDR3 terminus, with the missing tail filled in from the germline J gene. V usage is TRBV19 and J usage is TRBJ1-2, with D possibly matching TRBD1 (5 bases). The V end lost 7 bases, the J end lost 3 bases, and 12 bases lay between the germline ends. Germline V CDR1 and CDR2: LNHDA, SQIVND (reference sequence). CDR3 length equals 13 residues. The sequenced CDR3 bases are TGTGCCAGTACCGAGCAGGGTGACTATGGC. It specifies CASTEQGDYG. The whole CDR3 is CASTEQGDYGYTF.

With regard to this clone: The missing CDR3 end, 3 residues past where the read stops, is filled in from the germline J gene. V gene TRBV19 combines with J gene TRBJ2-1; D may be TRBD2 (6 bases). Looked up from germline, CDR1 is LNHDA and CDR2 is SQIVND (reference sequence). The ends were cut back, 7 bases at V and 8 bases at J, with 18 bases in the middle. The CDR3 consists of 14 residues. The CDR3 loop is CASNGGFNRDEQFF. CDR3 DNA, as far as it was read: TGTGCCAGTAATGGAGGGTTCAATAGGGATGAG.

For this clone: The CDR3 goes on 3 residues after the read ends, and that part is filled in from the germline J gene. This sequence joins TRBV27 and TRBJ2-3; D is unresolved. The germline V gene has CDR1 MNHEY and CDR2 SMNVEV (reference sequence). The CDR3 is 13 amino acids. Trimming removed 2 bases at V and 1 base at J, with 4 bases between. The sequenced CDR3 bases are TGTGCCAGCAGTTTAAAGGGCACAGATACG. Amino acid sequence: CASSLKGTDT. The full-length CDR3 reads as CASSLKGTDTQYF.

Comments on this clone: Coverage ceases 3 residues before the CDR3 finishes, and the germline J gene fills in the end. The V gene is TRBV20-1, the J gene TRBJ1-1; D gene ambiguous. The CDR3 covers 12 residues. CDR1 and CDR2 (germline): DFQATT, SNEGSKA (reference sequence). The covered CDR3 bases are TGCAGTGCTAGAGATTTTAATGGCCCC. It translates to CSARDFNGP. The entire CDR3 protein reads CSARDFNGPAFF.

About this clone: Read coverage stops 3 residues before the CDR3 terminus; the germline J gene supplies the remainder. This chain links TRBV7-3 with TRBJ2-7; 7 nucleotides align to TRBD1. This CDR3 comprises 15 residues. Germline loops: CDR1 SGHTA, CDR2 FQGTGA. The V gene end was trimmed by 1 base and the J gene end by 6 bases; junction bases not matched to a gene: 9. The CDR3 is CASSLSIVDRSEQYF. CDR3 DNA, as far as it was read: TGTGCCAGCAGCTTAAGCATTGTGGACAGGAGCGAG.